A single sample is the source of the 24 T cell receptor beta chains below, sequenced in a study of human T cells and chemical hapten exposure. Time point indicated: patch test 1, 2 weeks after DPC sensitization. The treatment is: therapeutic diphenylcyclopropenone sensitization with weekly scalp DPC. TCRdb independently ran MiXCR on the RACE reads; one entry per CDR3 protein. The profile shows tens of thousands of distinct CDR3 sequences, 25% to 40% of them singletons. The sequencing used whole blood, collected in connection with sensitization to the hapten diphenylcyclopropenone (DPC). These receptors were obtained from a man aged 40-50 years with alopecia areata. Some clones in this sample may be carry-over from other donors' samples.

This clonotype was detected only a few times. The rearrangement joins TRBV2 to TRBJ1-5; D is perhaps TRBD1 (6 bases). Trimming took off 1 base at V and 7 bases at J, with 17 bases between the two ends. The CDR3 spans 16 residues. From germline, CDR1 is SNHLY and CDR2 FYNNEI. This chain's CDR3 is CASSEGFGRGRQPQHF. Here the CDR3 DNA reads TGTGCCAGCAGTGAAGGTTTCGGCAGGGGACGACAGCCCCAGCATTTT.

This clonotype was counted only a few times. As DNA, the CDR3 is TGTGCCAGCAGCTTAGCCCCAGGGGGTCGTACTGAAGCTTTCTTT. This sequence encodes CASSLAPGGRTEAFF. This chain links TRBV7-2 with TRBJ1-1, with TRBD1 identical over 7 bases. This CDR3 spans 15 amino acids. Germline loops: CDR1 SGHTA, CDR2 FQGNSA. V lost 0 bases and J lost 5; bases outside the gene matches: 6. The full variable domain, with the rest looked up from reference TRBV7-2 and TRBJ1-1, is GAGVSQSPSNKVTEKGKDVELRCDPISGHTALYWYRQSLGQGLEFLIYFQGNSAPDKSGLPSDRFSAERTGGSVSTLTIQRTQQEDSAVYLCASSLAPGGRTEAFFGQGTRLTVV.

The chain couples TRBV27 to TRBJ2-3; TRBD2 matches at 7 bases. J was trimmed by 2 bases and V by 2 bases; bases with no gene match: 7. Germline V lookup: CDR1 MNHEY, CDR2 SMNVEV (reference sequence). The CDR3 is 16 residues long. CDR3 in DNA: TGTGCCAGCAGTTTAATTGCTAGCGGTCCCACAGATACGCAGTATTTT. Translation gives CASSLIASGPTDTQYF.

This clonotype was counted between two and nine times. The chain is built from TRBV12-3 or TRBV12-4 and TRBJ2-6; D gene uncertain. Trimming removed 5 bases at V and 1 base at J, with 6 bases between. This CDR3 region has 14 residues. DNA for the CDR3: TGTGCCAGCAGTGACCGGTCTGGGGCCAACGTCCTGACTTTC. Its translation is CASSDRSGANVLTF.

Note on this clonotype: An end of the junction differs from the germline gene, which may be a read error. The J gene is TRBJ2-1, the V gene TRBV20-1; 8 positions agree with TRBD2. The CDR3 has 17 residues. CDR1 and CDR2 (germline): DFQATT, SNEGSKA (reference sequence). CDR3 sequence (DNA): TGCAGTGCTAGAGATCTGCCAGCGGGAGTGAACTACAATGGGCAGTTCTTC. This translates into CSARDLPAGVNYNGQFF.

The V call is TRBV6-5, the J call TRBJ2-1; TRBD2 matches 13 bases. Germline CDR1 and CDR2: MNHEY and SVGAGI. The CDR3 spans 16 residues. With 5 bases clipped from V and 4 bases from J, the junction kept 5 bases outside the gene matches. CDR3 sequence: CASSRTSGSLYNEQFF. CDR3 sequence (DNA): TGTGCCAGCAGTAGGACTAGCGGGAGCCTATACAATGAGCAGTTCTTC.

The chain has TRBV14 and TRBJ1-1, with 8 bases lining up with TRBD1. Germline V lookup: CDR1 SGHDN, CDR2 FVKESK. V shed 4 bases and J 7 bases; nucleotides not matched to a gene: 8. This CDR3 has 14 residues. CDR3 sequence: CASSRDRISNEAFF. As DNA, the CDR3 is TGTGCCAGCAGCCGGGACAGGATATCCAATGAAGCTTTCTTT.

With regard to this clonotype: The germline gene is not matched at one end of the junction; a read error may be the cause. The CDR3 region has the DNA TGTGCCAGCAGTAAGTTTAAGCGACAGGGAGGTGAAACTTTCTTT. This gives the protein CASSKFKRQGGETFF. The chain couples TRBV27 to TRBJ1-1; TRBD1 matches 7 bases. Per germline, CDR1 MNHEY and CDR2 SMNVEV (reference sequence). The CDR3 is made up of 15 amino acids.

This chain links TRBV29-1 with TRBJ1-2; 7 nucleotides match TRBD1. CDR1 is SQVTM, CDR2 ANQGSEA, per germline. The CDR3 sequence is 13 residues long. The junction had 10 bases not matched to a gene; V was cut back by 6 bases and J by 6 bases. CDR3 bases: TGCAGCGTAACCCAGCCAGGGGGGGATGGCTACACCTTC. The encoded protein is CSVTQPGGDGYTF.

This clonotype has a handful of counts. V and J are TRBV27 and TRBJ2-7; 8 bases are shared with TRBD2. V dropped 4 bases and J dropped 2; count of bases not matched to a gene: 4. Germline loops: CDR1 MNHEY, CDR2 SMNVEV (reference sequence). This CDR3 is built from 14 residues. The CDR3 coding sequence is TGTGCCAGCAGTTATACGGGGGGGGCCTACGAGCAGTACTTC. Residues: CASSYTGGAYEQYF.

Written as DNA, the CDR3 is TGCAGTGCGGAGGCAGACTCCTACGAGCAGTACTTC. It encodes CSAEADSYEQYF. The chain joins TRBV20-1 to TRBJ2-7; maybe TRBD2 (5 bases). The CDR3 sequence is 12 residues long. CDR1 and CDR2 (germline): DFQATT, SNEGSKA (reference sequence). The ends were cut back, 6 bases at V and 0 bases at J, with 9 bases in the middle.

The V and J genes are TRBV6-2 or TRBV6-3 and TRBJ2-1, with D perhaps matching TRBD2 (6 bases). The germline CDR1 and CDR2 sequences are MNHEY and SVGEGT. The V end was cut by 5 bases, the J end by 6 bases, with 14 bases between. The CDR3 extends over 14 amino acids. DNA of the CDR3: TGTGCCAGCAGTGGGACGGGACTCAGCAATGAGCAGTTCTTC. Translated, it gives CASSGTGLSNEQFF.

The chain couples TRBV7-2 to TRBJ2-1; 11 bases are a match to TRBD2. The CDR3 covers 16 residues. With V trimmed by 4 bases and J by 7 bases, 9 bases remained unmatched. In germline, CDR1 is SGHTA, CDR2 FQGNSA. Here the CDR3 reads CASSSDSGRAKNEQFF. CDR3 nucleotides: TGTGCCAGCAGCTCGGATAGCGGGAGGGCCAAGAATGAGCAGTTCTTC.

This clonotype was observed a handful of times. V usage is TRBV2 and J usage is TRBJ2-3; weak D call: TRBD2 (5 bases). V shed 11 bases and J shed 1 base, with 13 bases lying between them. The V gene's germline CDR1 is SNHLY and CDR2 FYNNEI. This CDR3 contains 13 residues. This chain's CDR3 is CAEGGEGTDTQYF. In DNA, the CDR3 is TGTGCCGAGGGTGGCGAAGGCACAGATACGCAGTATTTT. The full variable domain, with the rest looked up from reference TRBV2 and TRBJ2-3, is EPEVTQTPSHQVTQMGQEVILRCVPISNHLYFYWYRQILGQKVEFLVSFYNNEISEKSEIFDDQFSVERPDGSNFTLKIRSTKLEDSAMYFCAEGGEGTDTQYFGPGTRLTVL.

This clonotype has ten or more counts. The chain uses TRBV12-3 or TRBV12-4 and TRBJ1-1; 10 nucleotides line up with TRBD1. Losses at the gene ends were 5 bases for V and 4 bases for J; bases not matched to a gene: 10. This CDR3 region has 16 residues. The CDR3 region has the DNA TGTGCCAGCAGTCCAACGACAGGGGGCCGGGGCACTGAAGCTTTCTTT. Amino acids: CASSPTTGGRGTEAFF.

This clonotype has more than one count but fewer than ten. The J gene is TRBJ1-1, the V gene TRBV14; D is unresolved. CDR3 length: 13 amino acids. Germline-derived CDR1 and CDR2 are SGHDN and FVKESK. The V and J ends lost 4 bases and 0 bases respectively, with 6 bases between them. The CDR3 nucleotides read TGTGCCAGCAGCCTATTTATGAACACTGAAGCTTTCTTT. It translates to CASSLFMNTEAFF.

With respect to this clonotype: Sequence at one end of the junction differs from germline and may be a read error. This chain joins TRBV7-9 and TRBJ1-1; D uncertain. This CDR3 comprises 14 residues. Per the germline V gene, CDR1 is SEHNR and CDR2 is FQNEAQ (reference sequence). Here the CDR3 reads CASSLPPENTETFF. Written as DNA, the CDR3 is TGTGCCAGCAGCTTACCACCAGAGAACACTGAAACTTTCTTT.

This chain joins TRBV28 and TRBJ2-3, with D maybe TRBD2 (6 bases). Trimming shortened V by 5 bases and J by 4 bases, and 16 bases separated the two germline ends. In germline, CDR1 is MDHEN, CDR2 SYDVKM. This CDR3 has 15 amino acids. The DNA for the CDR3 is TGTGCCAGCAGTCCCTTTAGCGGAGCAGCAGATACGCAGTATTTT. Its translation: CASSPFSGAADTQYF.

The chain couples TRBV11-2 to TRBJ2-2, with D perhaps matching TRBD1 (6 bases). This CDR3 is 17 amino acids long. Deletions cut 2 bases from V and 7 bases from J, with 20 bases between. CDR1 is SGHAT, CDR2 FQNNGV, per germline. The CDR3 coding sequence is TGTGCCAGCAGCTTAAACGCGCAGGGGATTTTAGGCGGGGAGCTGTTTTTT. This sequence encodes CASSLNAQGILGGELFF.

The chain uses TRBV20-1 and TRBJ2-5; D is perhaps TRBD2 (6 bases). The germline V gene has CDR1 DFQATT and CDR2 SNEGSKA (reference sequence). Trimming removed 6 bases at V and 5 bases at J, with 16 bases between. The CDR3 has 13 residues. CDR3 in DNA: TGCAGTGCCGGGAGCCGTGTCGGGGAGACCCAGTACTTC. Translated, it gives CSAGSRVGETQYF.

This CDR3 is CSAIPGQGGHEQYF. In DNA, the CDR3 is TGCAGTGCTATTCCGGGACAGGGGGGCCACGAGCAGTACTTC. The chain links TRBV20-1 to TRBJ2-7; TRBD1 aligns across 11 bases. This CDR3 is 14 amino acids long. Trimming removed 4 bases from V and 5 bases from J; junction bases left unmatched: 7. Germline values: CDR1 DFQATT, CDR2 SNEGSKA (reference sequence).

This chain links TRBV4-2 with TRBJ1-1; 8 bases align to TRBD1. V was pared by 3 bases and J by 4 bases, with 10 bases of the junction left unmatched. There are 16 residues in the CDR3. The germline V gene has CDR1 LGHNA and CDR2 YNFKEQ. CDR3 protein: CASSHAGTGAFTEAFF. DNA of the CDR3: TGTGCCAGCAGCCACGCCGGGACAGGAGCTTTCACTGAAGCTTTCTTT.

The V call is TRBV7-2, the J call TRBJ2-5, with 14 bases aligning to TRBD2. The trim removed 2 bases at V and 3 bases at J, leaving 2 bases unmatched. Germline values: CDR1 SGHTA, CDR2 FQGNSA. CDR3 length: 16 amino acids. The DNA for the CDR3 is TGTGCCAGCAGCTTACGACTAGCGGGAGGGAAAGAGACCCAGTACTTC. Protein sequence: CASSLRLAGGKETQYF. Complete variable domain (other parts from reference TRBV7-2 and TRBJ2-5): GAGVSQSPSNKVTEKGKDVELRCDPISGHTALYWYRQSLGQGLEFLIYFQGNSAPDKSGLPSDRFSAERTGGSVSTLTIQRTQQEDSAVYLCASSLRLAGGKETQYFGPGTRLLVL.

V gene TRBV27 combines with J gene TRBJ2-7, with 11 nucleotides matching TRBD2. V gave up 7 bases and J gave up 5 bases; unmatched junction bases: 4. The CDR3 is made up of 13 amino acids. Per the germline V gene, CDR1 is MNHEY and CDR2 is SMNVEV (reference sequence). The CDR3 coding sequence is TGTGCCAGCAAACTAGCGGGAGCCCACGAGCAGTACTTC. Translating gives CASKLAGAHEQYF.